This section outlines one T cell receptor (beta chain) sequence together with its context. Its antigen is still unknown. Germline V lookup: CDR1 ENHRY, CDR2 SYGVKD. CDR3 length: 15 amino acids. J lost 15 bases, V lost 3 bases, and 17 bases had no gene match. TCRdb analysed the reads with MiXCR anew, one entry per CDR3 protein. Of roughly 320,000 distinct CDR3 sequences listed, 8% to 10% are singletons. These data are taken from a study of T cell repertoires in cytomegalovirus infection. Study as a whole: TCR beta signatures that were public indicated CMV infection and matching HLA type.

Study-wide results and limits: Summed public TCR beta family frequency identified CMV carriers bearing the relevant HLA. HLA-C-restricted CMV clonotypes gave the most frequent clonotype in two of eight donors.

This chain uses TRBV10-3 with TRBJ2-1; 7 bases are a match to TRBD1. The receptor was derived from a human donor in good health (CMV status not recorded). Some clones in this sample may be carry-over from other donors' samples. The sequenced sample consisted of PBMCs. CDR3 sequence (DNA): TGTGCCATCAGTGACTGGACAGGTGTTTATTTTAGGCCGTTCTTC. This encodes CAISDWTGVYFRPFF.